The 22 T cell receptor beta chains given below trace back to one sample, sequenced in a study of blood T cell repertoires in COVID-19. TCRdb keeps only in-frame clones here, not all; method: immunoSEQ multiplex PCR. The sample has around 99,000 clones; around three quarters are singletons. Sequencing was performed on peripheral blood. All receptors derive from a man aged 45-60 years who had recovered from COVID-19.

The CDR3 protein is CSVDKGYSGTDTQYF. The CDR3 nucleotides read TGCAGCGTTGACAAGGGATACTCGGGGACAGATACGCAGTATTTT. V gene TRBV29-1 combines with J gene TRBJ2-3, with D maybe TRBD2 (5 bases). The CDR3 sequence is 15 residues long. The germline V gene encodes CDR1 SQVTM and CDR2 ANQGSEA. V was trimmed by 3 bases and J by 3 bases, leaving 16 bases between them.

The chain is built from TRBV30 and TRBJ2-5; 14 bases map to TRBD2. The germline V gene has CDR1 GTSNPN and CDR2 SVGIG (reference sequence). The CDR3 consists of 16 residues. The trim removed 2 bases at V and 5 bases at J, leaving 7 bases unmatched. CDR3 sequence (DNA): TGTGCCTGGAGTCCCCTGACTAGCGGGGGGGCTGAGACCCAGTACTTC. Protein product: CAWSPLTSGGAETQYF.

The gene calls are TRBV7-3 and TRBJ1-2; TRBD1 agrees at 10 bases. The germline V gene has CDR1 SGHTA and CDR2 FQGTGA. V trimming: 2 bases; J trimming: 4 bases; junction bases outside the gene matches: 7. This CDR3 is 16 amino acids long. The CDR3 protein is CASSLGGQGPTYGYTF. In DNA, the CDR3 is TGTGCCAGCAGCTTAGGGGGACAGGGGCCTACCTATGGCTACACCTTC.

The CDR3 is CASSPGQANEKLFF. CDR3 DNA: TGTGCCAGCAGCCCCGGACAAGCTAATGAAAAACTGTTTTTT. This chain links TRBV28 with TRBJ1-4, with a tentative D call TRBD1 (5 bases). The germline V and J ends were trimmed by 6 bases and 3 bases, with 11 bases remaining between them. CDR3 length: 14 amino acids. The germline CDR1 and CDR2 sequences are MDHEN and SYDVKM.

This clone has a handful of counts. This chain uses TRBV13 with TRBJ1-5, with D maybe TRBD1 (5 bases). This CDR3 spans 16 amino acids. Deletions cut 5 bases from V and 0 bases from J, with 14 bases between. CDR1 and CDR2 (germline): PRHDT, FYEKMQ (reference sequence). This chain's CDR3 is CASSLRQRSSNQPQHF. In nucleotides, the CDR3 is TGTGCCAGCAGCCTCAGACAGAGGAGTAGCAATCAGCCCCAGCATTTT.

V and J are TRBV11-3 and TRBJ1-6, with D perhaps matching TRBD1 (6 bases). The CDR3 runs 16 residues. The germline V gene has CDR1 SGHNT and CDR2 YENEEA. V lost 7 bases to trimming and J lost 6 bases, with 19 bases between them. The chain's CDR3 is CASTPPLGRGNSPLHF. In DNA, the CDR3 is TGTGCCAGCACACCCCCACTGGGCAGGGGTAATTCACCCCTCCACTTT.

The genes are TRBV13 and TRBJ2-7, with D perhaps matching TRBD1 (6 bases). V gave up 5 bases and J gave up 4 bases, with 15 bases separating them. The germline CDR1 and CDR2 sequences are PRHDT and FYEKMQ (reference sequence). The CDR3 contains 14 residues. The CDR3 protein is CASSPHRERYEQYF. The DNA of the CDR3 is TGTGCCAGCAGCCCACACAGGGAGCGGTACGAGCAGTACTTC.

The CDR3 DNA is TGTGCCAGTAGAGAGAAACAGGGGGCTGGGAGGCTCGAGCAGTACTTC. Translating gives CASREKQGAGRLEQYF. V gene TRBV19 combines with J gene TRBJ2-7; TRBD1 matches at 9 bases. V shed 6 bases and J 6 bases; nucleotides not matched to a gene: 15. Germline lookup yields CDR1 LNHDA and CDR2 SQIVND (reference sequence). The CDR3 has 16 amino acids.

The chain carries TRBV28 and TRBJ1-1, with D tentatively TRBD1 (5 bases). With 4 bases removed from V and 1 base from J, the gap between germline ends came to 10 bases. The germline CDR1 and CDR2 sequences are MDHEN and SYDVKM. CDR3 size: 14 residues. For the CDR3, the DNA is TGTGCCAGCAGTTATGGGGGAGGGAACACTGAAGCTTTCTTT. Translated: CASSYGGGNTEAFF.

In nucleotides, the CDR3 is TGTGCCAGTAGTATTAGGGGACTACAATACGAGCAGTACTTC. It specifies CASSIRGLQYEQYF. The rearrangement joins TRBV19 to TRBJ2-7; 7 nucleotides match TRBD2. Losses at the gene ends were 3 bases for V and 4 bases for J; bases not matched to a gene: 6. Germline-derived CDR1 and CDR2 are LNHDA and SQIVND (reference sequence). This CDR3 contains 14 residues.

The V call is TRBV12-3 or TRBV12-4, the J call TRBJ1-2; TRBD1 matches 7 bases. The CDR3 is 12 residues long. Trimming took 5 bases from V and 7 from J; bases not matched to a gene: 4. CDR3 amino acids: CASSPQGLGYTF. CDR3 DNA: TGTGCCAGCAGTCCACAGGGGCTTGGCTACACCTTC.

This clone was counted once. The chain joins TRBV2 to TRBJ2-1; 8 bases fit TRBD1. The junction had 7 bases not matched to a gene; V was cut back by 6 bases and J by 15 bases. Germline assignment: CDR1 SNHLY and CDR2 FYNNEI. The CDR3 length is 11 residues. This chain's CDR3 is CASRYGTGPFF. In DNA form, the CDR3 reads TGTGCCAGCAGATATGGGACAGGACCGTTCTTC.

The CDR3 region is CASSPEGGGITEAFF. The CDR3, as DNA: TGTGCCAGCAGCCCAGAGGGAGGCGGTATCACTGAAGCTTTCTTT. V gene TRBV5-4 combines with J gene TRBJ1-1; no reliable D call. Germline loops: CDR1 SGHNT, CDR2 YYREEE (reference sequence). This CDR3 spans 15 amino acids. Trimming took 4 bases from V and 4 from J, leaving 17 bases between them.

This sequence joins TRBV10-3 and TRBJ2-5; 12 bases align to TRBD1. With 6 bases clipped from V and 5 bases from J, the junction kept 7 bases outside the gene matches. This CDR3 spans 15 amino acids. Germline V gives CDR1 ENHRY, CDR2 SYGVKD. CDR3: CAIRPGQGAYETQYF. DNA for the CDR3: TGTGCCATCAGACCGGGACAGGGGGCTTACGAGACCCAGTACTTC.

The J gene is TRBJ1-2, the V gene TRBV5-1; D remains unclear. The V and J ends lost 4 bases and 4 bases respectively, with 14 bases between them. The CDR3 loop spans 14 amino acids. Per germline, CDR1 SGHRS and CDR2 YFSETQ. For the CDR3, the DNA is TGCGCCAGCAGCCCCGAGGGAAGGAGCTATGGCTACACCTTC. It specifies CASSPEGRSYGYTF.

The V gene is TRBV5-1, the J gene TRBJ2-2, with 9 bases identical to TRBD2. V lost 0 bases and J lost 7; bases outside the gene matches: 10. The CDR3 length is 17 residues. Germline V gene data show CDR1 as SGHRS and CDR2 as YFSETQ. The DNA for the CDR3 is TGCGCCAGCAGCTTGGAGGCTAGCGGGGCGACAGTCGGGGAGCTGTTTTTT. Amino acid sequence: CASSLEASGATVGELFF. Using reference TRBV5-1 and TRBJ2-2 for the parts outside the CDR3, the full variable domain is KAGVTQTPRYLIKTRGQQVTLSCSPISGHRSVSWYQQTPGQGLQFLFEYFSETQRNKGNFPGRFSGRQFSNSRSEMNVSTLELGDSALYLCASSLEASGATVGELFFGEGSRLTVL.

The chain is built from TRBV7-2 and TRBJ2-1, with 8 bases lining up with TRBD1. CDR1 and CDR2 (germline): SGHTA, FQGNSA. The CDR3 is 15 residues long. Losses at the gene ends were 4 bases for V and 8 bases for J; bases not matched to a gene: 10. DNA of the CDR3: TGTGCCAGCAGCTCAGGGACAGGTCGTTTAGATGAGCAGTTCTTC. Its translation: CASSSGTGRLDEQFF.

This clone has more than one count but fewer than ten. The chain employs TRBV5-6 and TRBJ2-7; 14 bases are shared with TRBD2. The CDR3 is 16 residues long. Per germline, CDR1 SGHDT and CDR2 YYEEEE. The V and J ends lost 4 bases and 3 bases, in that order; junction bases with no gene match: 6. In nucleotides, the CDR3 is TGTGCCAGCAGCCCGGGACTAGCGGGAGCCAGCTACGAGCAGTACTTC. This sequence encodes CASSPGLAGASYEQYF.

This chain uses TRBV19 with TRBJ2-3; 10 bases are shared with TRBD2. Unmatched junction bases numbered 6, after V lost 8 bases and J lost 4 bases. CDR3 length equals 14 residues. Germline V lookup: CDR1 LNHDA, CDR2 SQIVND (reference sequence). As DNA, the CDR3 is TGTGCCAGTGCCGCTAGCGGGAGTTCAGATACGCAGTATTTT. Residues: CASAASGSSDTQYF.

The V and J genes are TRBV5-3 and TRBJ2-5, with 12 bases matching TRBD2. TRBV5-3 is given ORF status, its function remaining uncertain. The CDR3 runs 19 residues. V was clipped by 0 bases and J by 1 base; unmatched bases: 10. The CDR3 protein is CARSLVRLAGAPRQETQYF. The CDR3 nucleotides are TGTGCCAGAAGCTTGGTTCGACTAGCGGGGGCCCCCCGCCAAGAGACCCAGTACTTC.

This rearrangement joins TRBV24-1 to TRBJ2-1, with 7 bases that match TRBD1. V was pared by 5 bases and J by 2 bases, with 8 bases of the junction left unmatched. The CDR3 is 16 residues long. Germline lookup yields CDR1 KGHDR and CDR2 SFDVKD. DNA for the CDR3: TGTGCCACCAGTGGGTACAGGGGTCGAACCTACAATGAGCAGTTCTTC. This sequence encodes CATSGYRGRTYNEQFF.

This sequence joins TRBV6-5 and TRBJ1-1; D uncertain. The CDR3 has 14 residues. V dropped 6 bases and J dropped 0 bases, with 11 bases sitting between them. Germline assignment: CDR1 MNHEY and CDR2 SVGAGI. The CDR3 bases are TGTGCCAGCAGAACGGTTTCAATGAACACTGAAGCTTTCTTT. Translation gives CASRTVSMNTEAFF.